One sample yielded the 24 T cell receptor beta chains listed below, sequenced in a study of Graves' ophthalmopathy and Graves' hyperthyroidism. RNA served as the template for amplifying TCR beta CDR3 regions. HTBI primers were employed in first-round RT-PCR, then a second-round multiplex PCR followed. TCRdb processed the multiplex PCR reads anew with MiXCR; each CDR3 protein has one entry. The sample consists of hundreds of thousands of distinct CDR3 sequences, around 21% of them appearing once. What was sequenced was peripheral blood. The receptors stem from a woman between 18 and 30 years old with stable Graves' hyperthyroidism.

This clonotype was observed at least ten times. The chain employs TRBV29-1 and TRBJ2-7; 8 bases match TRBD1. Unmatched junction bases numbered 7, after V lost 4 bases and J lost 5 bases. The V gene's germline CDR1 is SQVTM and CDR2 ANQGSEA. This CDR3 is 13 amino acids long. CDR3 nucleotide sequence: TGCAGCGTTGGCCGGACAGGGATGGACGAGCAGTACTTC. It codes for CSVGRTGMDEQYF.

This clonotype has a count of ten or more. The rearrangement uses TRBV28 and TRBJ2-7, with TRBD1 matching 8 bases. Per germline, CDR1 MDHEN and CDR2 SYDVKM. CDR3 length: 16 amino acids. The junction had 13 bases not matched to a gene; V was cut back by 5 bases and J by 4 bases. The CDR3 nucleotides are TGTGCCAGCAGTACATTGAGGACAGGGAGGATGTACGAGCAGTACTTC. Its protein is CASSTLRTGRMYEQYF.

This clonotype was seen at least ten times. CDR3 sequence: CASSLRVGAQGSGSPLHF. DNA for the CDR3: TGCGCCAGCAGCCTCCGAGTAGGCGCGCAGGGCTCGGGTTCACCCCTCCACTTT. J is TRBJ1-6 and V is TRBV4-1; perhaps TRBD1 as D (5 bases). This CDR3 contains 18 residues. Germline V gene lookup returns CDR1 MGHRA and CDR2 YSYEKL. Trimming pared 4 bases from V and 9 bases from J, leaving 25 bases between.

This clonotype was counted at least ten times. The V call is TRBV12-3 or TRBV12-4, the J call TRBJ2-7, with 7 bases lining up with TRBD1. Unmatched junction bases numbered 3, after V lost 5 bases and J lost 2 bases. There are 13 residues in the CDR3. The CDR3 loop reads CASSGTVTYEQYF. CDR3 coding DNA: TGTGCCAGCAGTGGGACAGTGACCTACGAGCAGTACTTC.

This clonotype appeared many times. The chain uses TRBV6-5 and TRBJ1-2; 9 positions agree with TRBD1. Trimming at V came to 1 base and at J to 8 bases, leaving 5 bases not matched to a gene. The CDR3 runs 14 residues. CDR1 MNHEY and CDR2 SVGAGI come from the germline V gene. DNA for the CDR3: TGTGCCAGCAGTTACTTATCAACAGGGGGCGGCTACACCTTC. Its protein is CASSYLSTGGGYTF.

This clonotype was observed a few times. The chain has TRBV12-3 or TRBV12-4 and TRBJ1-6; the match to TRBD1 covers 9 bases. V was pared by 6 bases and J by 7 bases, with 7 bases of the junction left unmatched. The CDR3 covers 15 residues. The CDR3 nucleotides read TGTGCCAGCAGCGCCGGGACAGGGCGGAATTCACCCCTCCACTTT. This codes for CASSAGTGRNSPLHF.

This clonotype was seen many times. The chain uses TRBV6-1 and TRBJ1-6; D not certain. The CDR3 extends over 13 amino acids. Trimming pared 6 bases from V and 5 bases from J, leaving 8 bases between. The germline gives CDR1 MNHNS, CDR2 SASEGT. CDR3 coding DNA: TGTGCCAGCAGACGCCATGATAATTCACCCCTCCACTTT. Translation: CASRRHDNSPLHF.

This clonotype was detected ten times or more. The V and J genes are TRBV20-1 and TRBJ2-5; 8 bases line up with TRBD2. With V trimmed by 3 bases and J by 5 bases, 2 bases remained unmatched. In germline, CDR1 is DFQATT, CDR2 SNEGSKA (reference sequence). The CDR3 length is 12 residues. CDR3 bases: TGCAGTGCTAGCCTAGCGGGTGAGACCCAGTACTTC. Residues: CSASLAGETQYF.

This clonotype showed up many times. J is TRBJ1-5 and V is TRBV6-5; 10 nucleotides agree with TRBD1. The J segment lost 6 bases and the V segment lost 2 bases, leaving 1 base of the junction unmatched. Germline V gives CDR1 MNHEY, CDR2 SVGAGI. The CDR3 extends over 14 amino acids. The CDR3 region has the DNA TGTGCCAGCAGTTACCGGGACAGGGGTCAGCCCCAGCATTTT. Translated, it gives CASSYRDRGQPQHF.

A few counts support this clonotype. The chain has TRBV5-1 and TRBJ1-1; TRBD1 agrees at 7 bases. Germline V gives CDR1 SGHRS, CDR2 YFSETQ. This CDR3 region has 16 residues. The ends lost 2 bases at V and 0 bases at J; junction bases unmatched: 7. CDR3 in DNA: TGCGCCAGCAGCTTCGGACAGGACAAAATGAACACTGAAGCTTTCTTT. Translated: CASSFGQDKMNTEAFF.

This chain links TRBV19 with TRBJ1-2; D not resolved. The CDR3 is made up of 12 amino acids. V lost 10 bases, J lost 4 bases, and 13 bases lay in between. Germline CDR1 and CDR2: LNHDA and SQIVND (reference sequence). CDR3 DNA sequence: TGTGCCACCGAGGAAGGAGCCTATGGCTACACCTTC. This encodes CATEEGAYGYTF.

The J gene is TRBJ2-2, the V gene TRBV28; 8 bases fit TRBD1. This CDR3 is 15 amino acids long. The germline CDR1 and CDR2 sequences are MDHEN and SYDVKM. The V and J ends lost 1 base and 6 bases, in that order; junction bases with no gene match: 4. The CDR3 protein is CASSLSTQGAGELFF. CDR3 nucleotide sequence: TGTGCCAGCAGTTTATCGACACAGGGGGCCGGGGAGCTGTTTTTT.

This clonotype was detected many times. The gene calls are TRBV13 and TRBJ2-2, with TRBD2 as a possible D gene (5 bases). Deletions cut 3 bases from V and 0 bases from J, with 8 bases between. The CDR3 spans 15 residues. Germline assignment: CDR1 PRHDT and CDR2 FYEKMQ (reference sequence). CDR3 residues: CASSFGITNTGELFF. The CDR3 DNA follows: TGTGCCAGCAGCTTCGGGATAACGAACACCGGGGAGCTGTTTTTT.

This clonotype was recorded many times. The CDR3 region has the DNA TGCAGTGCTAGCATAGGGACAGGGGGAGACTTTTTCATTAGCAATCAGCCCCAGCATTTT. Protein: CSASIGTGGDFFISNQPQHF. This sequence joins TRBV20-1 and TRBJ1-5; 11 nucleotides match TRBD1. The junction had 16 bases not matched to a gene; V was cut back by 3 bases and J by 0 bases. Germline values: CDR1 DFQATT, CDR2 SNEGSKA (reference sequence). CDR3 length equals 20 residues.

This clonotype occurred many times. The V gene is TRBV6-1, the J gene TRBJ2-5; no definite D call. This CDR3 spans 14 amino acids. Germline V gene data show CDR1 as MNHNS and CDR2 as SASEGT. V lost 8 bases, J lost 0 bases, and 13 bases lay in between. The CDR3 DNA is TGTGCCAGCTCCCCAGACCTGAACCAAGAGACCCAGTACTTC. Its translation is CASSPDLNQETQYF.

About this clonotype itself: This may arise from a read error, as a much more abundant clone is one base away. The rearrangement uses TRBV7-9 and TRBJ2-5; 8 nucleotides line up with TRBD2. The CDR3 has 15 residues. Per the germline V gene, CDR1 is SEHNR and CDR2 is FQNEAQ (reference sequence). CDR3 residues: CASSWERGSWETRYF. The CDR3 DNA sequence: TGTGCCAGCAGCTGGGAGCGGGGGTCGTGGGAGACCCGGTACTTC.

The chain couples TRBV24-1 to TRBJ1-1; perhaps TRBD1 as D (5 bases). With 1 base removed from V and 4 bases from J, the gap between germline ends came to 24 bases. This CDR3 spans 19 amino acids. The germline V gene has CDR1 KGHDR and CDR2 SFDVKD. CDR3 sequence (DNA): TGTGCCACCAGTGATTTTCGAAACCGCGGGGGGGGAGAGGGCACTGAAGCTTTCTTT. Translating it yields CATSDFRNRGGGEGTEAFF.

There are many counts of this clonotype. This chain connects TRBV6-1 to TRBJ1-5; D is undetermined. The CDR3 is 12 amino acids. The V and J ends lost 1 base and 4 bases respectively, with 2 bases between them. CDR1 is MNHNS, CDR2 SASEGT, per germline. The CDR3 bases are TGTGCCAGCAGTGAAGATAATCAGCCCCAGCATTTT. Protein sequence: CASSEDNQPQHF.

This clonotype was picked up many times. The chain has TRBV6-2 or TRBV6-3 and TRBJ2-7; 10 nucleotides align to TRBD1. The V and J ends lost 4 bases and 2 bases, in that order; junction bases with no gene match: 8. Germline loops: CDR1 MNHEY, CDR2 SVGEGT. The CDR3 covers 16 residues. The DNA for the CDR3 is TGTGCCAGCAGTTGGCCCCCAGGGACAGGGGCCTACGAGCAGTACTTC. Residues: CASSWPPGTGAYEQYF.

The chain has TRBV6-1 and TRBJ2-2; possibly TRBD1 or TRBD2 for D (6 bases each). Looked up from germline, CDR1 is MNHNS and CDR2 is SASEGT. V lost 7 bases and J 9 bases, leaving 21 bases between the germline ends. CDR3 length: 15 amino acids. The CDR3 loop reads CASTIGGPESRELFF. CDR3 nucleotides: TGTGCCAGCACCATAGGGGGGCCCGAGTCCCGGGAGCTGTTTTTT.

This clonotype was picked up many times. V usage is TRBV7-2 and J usage is TRBJ2-7, with D unresolved. This CDR3 is built from 12 residues. The germline CDR1 and CDR2 sequences are SGHTA and FQGNSA. The V gene lost 5 bases and the J gene lost 6 bases, with 11 bases spanning the gap. The CDR3 DNA is TGTGCCAGCAGCCTCTCGGTGGGCGAGCAGTACTTC. Amino acids: CASSLSVGEQYF.

This clonotype was recorded at least ten times. A far larger clone is one base from this, pointing to a likely read error. This chain links TRBV7-3 with TRBJ1-1; D call uncertain. CDR1 and CDR2 (germline): SGHTA, FQGTGA. V lost 10 bases, J lost 1 base, and 13 bases lay in between. The length of the CDR3 is 13 residues. CDR3 in amino acids: CANSLGRNTEAFF. The CDR3 DNA reads as TGTGCCAACAGTTTGGGCAGGAACACTGAAGCTTTCTTT.

This clonotype was seen at least ten times. This chain joins TRBV11-2 and TRBJ2-7, with 12 bases fitting TRBD2. Germline-derived CDR1 and CDR2 are SGHAT and FQNNGV. With V trimmed by 4 bases and J by 7 bases, 11 bases remained unmatched. This CDR3 is 16 amino acids long. CDR3 in DNA: TGTGCCAGCAGCTCCCAACTAGCGGGAGGACCCGGGGAGCAGTACTTC. Translated, it gives CASSSQLAGGPGEQYF. The full variable domain, with the rest looked up from reference TRBV11-2 and TRBJ2-7, is EAGVAQSPRYKIIEKRQSVAFWCNPISGHATLYWYQQILGQGPKLLIQFQNNGVVDDSQLPKDRFSAERLKGVDSTLKIQPAKLEDSAVYLCASSSQLAGGPGEQYFGPGTRLTVT.

The chain combines TRBV7-2 with TRBJ2-5; a possible D gene is TRBD2 (6 bases). CDR1 is SGHTA and CDR2 is FQGNSA in the germline V gene. CDR3 length equals 14 residues. V shed 3 bases and J shed 5 bases, with 13 bases lying between them. DNA of the CDR3: TGTGCCAGCAGCTTGACTAGGTGGTCGGAGACCCAGTACTTC. Encoded protein: CASSLTRWSETQYF.